A single sample is the source of the 27 T cell receptor beta chains below, sequenced in a study of cytomegalovirus exposure and HLA in healthy donors. PCR employed 60 Vbeta and 13 Jbeta primers. The protocol was immunoSEQ multiplex PCR, while the TCRdb copy is restricted to in-frame clones and leaves out a portion. This table holds more than 12,000 clones, approximately 57% found once. Material: PBMCs. Receptor source: a woman aged 45-60 years in good health and CMV-seropositive.

The CDR3 bases are TGCGCCAGCAGCCATAACAGGGGGCGAGGTCAGCCCCAGCATTTT. Translated, it gives CASSHNRGRGQPQHF. This chain links TRBV4-3 with TRBJ1-5, with TRBD1 matching over 9 bases. After removal of 3 bases from V and 6 bases from J, the junction contained 6 bases not matched to a gene. Per the germline V gene, CDR1 is LGHNA and CDR2 is YSLEER. The CDR3 spans 15 residues.

The table lists this clone with a few counts. This sequence joins TRBV30 and TRBJ2-7; possible D gene TRBD2, 5 bases. Trimming left V 4 bases short and J 9 bases short, with 16 bases between. This CDR3 spans 12 amino acids. From germline, CDR1 is GTSNPN and CDR2 SVGIG (reference sequence). The CDR3 here is CAWTSTRERQYF. Written as DNA, the CDR3 is TGTGCCTGGACCTCTACTCGGGAAAGGCAGTACTTC.

The chain has TRBV10-1 and TRBJ2-5; 16 bases agree with TRBD2. Per the germline V gene, CDR1 is WNHNN and CDR2 is SYGVQD (reference sequence). The CDR3 contains 15 residues. With 0 bases clipped from V and 10 bases from J, the junction kept 2 bases outside the gene matches. The CDR3 coding sequence is TGCGCCAGCAGTGAGTCGGGACTAGCGGGAGGGTTCCAGTACTTC. Protein sequence: CASSESGLAGGFQYF.

This clone was counted once. This chain joins TRBV6-5 and TRBJ1-1; TRBD1 matches 7 bases. The V gene's germline CDR1 is MNHEY and CDR2 SVGAGI. Trimming at V came to 10 bases and at J to 4 bases, leaving 9 bases not matched to a gene. This CDR3 is built from 13 residues. The CDR3 DNA is TGTGCCACTAGGAGGGGGCAGAGCACTGAAGCTTTCTTT. This gives the protein CATRRGQSTEAFF.

The rearrangement links TRBV25-1 to TRBJ1-1; tentatively, D is TRBD1 (5 bases). Trimming cost V 0 bases and J 0 bases, with 8 bases left between them. Germline CDR1 is MGHDK and CDR2 is SYGVNS. This CDR3 contains 15 residues. The DNA of the CDR3 is TGTGCCAGCAGTGAATATGCAGGGATGAACACTGAAGCTTTCTTT. The encoded protein is CASSEYAGMNTEAFF.

The sample holds a few counts of this clone. The chain links TRBV7-8 to TRBJ2-7; D not certain. The V gene lost 0 bases and the J gene lost 2 bases, with 11 bases spanning the gap. This CDR3 is built from 15 residues. From germline, CDR1 is SGHVS and CDR2 FQNEAQ. As DNA, the CDR3 is TGTGCCAGCAGCTTAGCGCGGCGGAAACCCTACGAGCAGTACTTC. It specifies CASSLARRKPYEQYF.

This chain joins TRBV7-8 and TRBJ2-7; D unclear. From germline, CDR1 is SGHVS and CDR2 FQNEAQ. V was cut by 2 bases and J by 0 bases, with 11 bases left in between. The CDR3 length is 15 residues. CDR3 sequence: CASSLRSESSYEQYF. As DNA, the CDR3 is TGTGCCAGCAGCTTACGCAGCGAAAGCTCCTACGAGCAGTACTTC.

This clone was seen only a few times. This chain links TRBV6-6 with TRBJ1-4, with D perhaps TRBD1 (5 bases). Germline CDR1 MNHNY, CDR2 SVGAGI (reference sequence). CDR3 length: 12 residues. Trimming stripped 4 bases from V and 12 bases from J, with 12 bases between. CDR3 protein: CASSFPGSELFF. The CDR3 nucleotides are TGTGCCAGCAGTTTTCCAGGGTCCGAACTGTTTTTT.

This clone was picked up a small number of times. The genes are TRBV29-1 and TRBJ1-1; D uncertain. Per germline, CDR1 SQVTM and CDR2 ANQGSEA. The CDR3 is made up of 10 amino acids. V lost 4 bases to trimming and J lost 10 bases, with 10 bases between them. The CDR3 DNA reads TGCAGCGTTGTTCTTAGTAGAGCTTTCTTT. This sequence encodes CSVVLSRAFF.

The chain uses TRBV4-3 and TRBJ2-7, with 10 bases identical to TRBD2. The germline V gene has CDR1 LGHNA and CDR2 YSLEER. This CDR3 is built from 15 residues. Germline trimming cut 0 bases from V and 7 bases from J; bases unmatched to any gene: 6. The CDR3 loop reads CASSQDPSGRDEQYF. CDR3 coding DNA: TGCGCCAGCAGCCAAGACCCAAGCGGGAGGGATGAGCAGTACTTC.

This rearrangement joins TRBV7-2 to TRBJ1-5; 10 nucleotides agree with TRBD1. The V gene end was trimmed by 4 bases and the J gene end by 5 bases; junction bases not matched to a gene: 2. The CDR3 is 14 residues long. From germline, CDR1 is SGHTA and CDR2 FQGNSA. The CDR3 here is CASSWTGGYQPQHF. CDR3 DNA sequence: TGTGCCAGCAGCTGGACAGGGGGGTATCAGCCCCAGCATTTT. Using reference TRBV7-2 and TRBJ1-5 for the parts outside the CDR3, the full variable domain is GAGVSQSPSNKVTEKGKDVELRCDPISGHTALYWYRQSLGQGLEFLIYFQGNSAPDKSGLPSDRFSAERTGGSVSTLTIQRTQQEDSAVYLCASSWTGGYQPQHFGDGTRLSIL.

CDR3 DNA sequence: TGCAGCGTGACTGGACTAGCGGGCCAGAGGTCCTACGAGCAGTACTTC. It specifies CSVTGLAGQRSYEQYF. This chain connects TRBV29-1 to TRBJ2-7; TRBD2 aligns across 11 bases. The CDR3 sequence is 16 residues long. Germline assignment: CDR1 SQVTM and CDR2 ANQGSEA. V shed 6 bases, J shed 1 base, and the junction held 11 bases outside the gene matches.

This clone was observed a handful of times. This chain connects TRBV30 to TRBJ1-1; TRBD1 is a possible D gene (6 bases). Germline V gives CDR1 GTSNPN, CDR2 SVGIG (reference sequence). Between the trimmed V and J ends, which lost 0 bases and 5 bases, there was a span of 7 bases. The CDR3 length is 12 residues. The CDR3 nucleotides are TGTGCCTGGAGTGTAGGGGGTACTGAAGCTTTCTTT. This encodes CAWSVGGTEAFF.

V usage is TRBV7-8 and J usage is TRBJ1-5; a possible D gene is TRBD1 (5 bases). Trimming shortened V by 1 base and J by 0 bases, and 10 bases separated the two germline ends. This CDR3 spans 16 amino acids. Looked up from germline, CDR1 is SGHVS and CDR2 is FQNEAQ. The CDR3 reads CASSLEPQGSNQPQHF. CDR3 sequence (DNA): TGTGCCAGCAGCTTAGAGCCCCAGGGTAGCAATCAGCCCCAGCATTTT.

The chain uses TRBV25-1 and TRBJ2-3, with 11 bases identical to TRBD2. Germline V gives CDR1 MGHDK, CDR2 SYGVNS. The CDR3 contains 15 residues. The J segment lost 2 bases and the V segment lost 4 bases, leaving 2 bases of the junction unmatched. In DNA form, the CDR3 reads TGTGCCAGCAGTGTGACTAGCGGGAACACAGATACGCAGTATTTT. Translated: CASSVTSGNTDTQYF.

V and J are TRBV6-5 and TRBJ1-3, with 10 nucleotides matching TRBD1. V shed 1 base and J 7 bases; nucleotides not matched to a gene: 4. Germline V gene sequence: CDR1 MNHEY, CDR2 SVGAGI. The CDR3 has 15 residues. CDR3 region: CASSYLPGQGNTIYF. CDR3 bases: TGTGCCAGCAGTTACTTACCGGGACAGGGGAACACCATATATTTT.

This clone was seen only a few times. J is TRBJ2-2 and V is TRBV5-1; D remains unclear. The CDR3 sequence is 14 residues long. In germline, CDR1 is SGHRS, CDR2 YFSETQ. V was cut by 0 bases and J by 6 bases, with 9 bases left in between. CDR3 sequence (DNA): TGCGCCAGCAGCTTGGAGGCAGGCCCCGGGGAGCTGTTTTTT. Translated, it gives CASSLEAGPGELFF.

This rearrangement joins TRBV29-1 to TRBJ2-7; D ambiguous. This CDR3 is built from 11 residues. Germline V gene sequence: CDR1 SQVTM, CDR2 ANQGSEA. With 4 bases removed from V and 5 bases from J, the gap between germline ends came to 9 bases. CDR3 residues: CSVVWSNEQYF. CDR3 in DNA: TGCAGCGTTGTATGGAGCAACGAGCAGTACTTC.

A note on this clone: This sequence may be a read error, since a much larger clone differs from it by one base. V is TRBV4-3 and J is TRBJ2-7, with 11 bases identical to TRBD2. Germline V gene sequence: CDR1 LGHNA, CDR2 YSLEER. Trimming cost V 0 bases and J 3 bases; bases outside gene matches: 1. The CDR3 has 15 amino acids. The CDR3 nucleotides are TGCGCCAGCAGCCAAGAGCTAGCGGGAGGCTACGAGCAGTACTTC. Protein: CASSQELAGGYEQYF.

The chain recombines TRBV6-6 with TRBJ2-3; 9 bases agree with TRBD1. This CDR3 spans 15 amino acids. The V segment lost 8 bases and the J segment 4 bases; nucleotides outside the gene matches: 10. The germline V gene has CDR1 MNHNY and CDR2 SVGAGI (reference sequence). The DNA of the CDR3 is TGTGCCAGCCCGCCTCCGGGACAGGGTCCAGATACGCAGTATTTT. Translation gives CASPPPGQGPDTQYF.

The chain uses TRBV29-1 and TRBJ2-5; TRBD2 is a possible D gene (6 bases). Germline V gene lookup returns CDR1 SQVTM and CDR2 ANQGSEA. The CDR3 extends over 12 amino acids. V was trimmed by 6 bases and J by 5 bases, leaving 13 bases between them. The CDR3 spells CSVPTGGETQYF. The CDR3, as DNA: TGCAGCGTCCCTACCGGGGGTGAGACCCAGTACTTC.

This clone was recorded a few times. V gene TRBV5-8 combines with J gene TRBJ2-1; D is undetermined. V shed 6 bases and J shed 4 bases, with 20 bases lying between them. Germline V gene sequence: CDR1 SGHTS, CDR2 YDEGEE. There are 16 residues in the CDR3. CDR3 DNA sequence: TGTGCCAGCACCTCTGATCCGACTTTTCCTTACAATGAGCAGTTCTTC. Translation: CASTSDPTFPYNEQFF. Full variable domain (rest looked up from reference TRBV5-8 and TRBJ2-1): EAGVTQSPTHLIKTRGQQATLRCSPISGHTSVYWYQQALGLGLQFLLWYDEGEERNRGNFPPRFSGRQFPNYSSELNVNALELEDSALYLCASTSDPTFPYNEQFFGPGTRLTVL.

This rearrangement joins TRBV4-1 to TRBJ1-5, with a possible D match to TRBD1 (6 bases). The V and J ends lost 0 bases and 6 bases respectively, with 12 bases between them. Per germline, CDR1 MGHRA and CDR2 YSYEKL. CDR3 length: 15 amino acids. Here the CDR3 reads CASSQEGTWGQPQHF. The CDR3 nucleotides read TGCGCCAGCAGCCAAGAAGGGACATGGGGTCAGCCCCAGCATTTT.

The gene calls are TRBV9 and TRBJ1-1; no clear D. V lost 4 bases and J 1 base, leaving 8 bases between the germline ends. The CDR3 has 13 amino acids. Germline assignment: CDR1 SGDLS and CDR2 YYNGEE. The CDR3 DNA follows: TGTGCCAGCAGCCCTTCCGGGAACACTGAAGCTTTCTTT. Encoded protein: CASSPSGNTEAFF.

The chain uses TRBV5-1 and TRBJ1-2; TRBD1 matches at 9 bases. There are 14 residues in the CDR3. Losses at the gene ends were 0 bases for V and 6 bases for J; bases not matched to a gene: 3. Germline CDR1 is SGHRS and CDR2 is YFSETQ. CDR3 loop: CASSLGQGDDGYTF. The CDR3 nucleotides are TGCGCCAGCAGCTTGGGACAGGGGGATGATGGCTACACCTTC.

This clone was picked up one time. The CDR3 spells CASRQTGVGTEAFF. CDR3 DNA: TGTGCCAGCAGGCAGACAGGGGTCGGGACTGAAGCTTTCTTT. The J gene is TRBJ1-1, the V gene TRBV6-5; 8 nucleotides agree with TRBD1. The CDR3 is 14 residues long. CDR1 is MNHEY and CDR2 is SVGAGI in the germline V gene. The trim removed 6 bases at V and 5 bases at J, leaving 8 bases unmatched.

The chain carries TRBV11-3 and TRBJ2-7; 7 bases map to TRBD1. The CDR3 totals 14 residues. Germline values: CDR1 SGHNT, CDR2 YENEEA. V gave up 4 bases and J gave up 5 bases; unmatched junction bases: 8. CDR3 region: CASSSSRGQNEQYF. The CDR3 DNA follows: TGTGCCAGCAGCTCTTCGAGGGGGCAGAACGAGCAGTACTTC. The full variable domain, completed using reference TRBV11-3 and TRBJ2-7, is EAGVVQSPRYKIIEKKQPVAFWCNPISGHNTLYWYLQNLGQGPELLIRYENEEAVDDSQLPKDRFSAERLKGVDSTLKIQPAELGDSAVYLCASSSSRGQNEQYFGPGTRLTVT.